A single sample gave rise to the 16 T cell receptor beta chains below, sequenced in a study of T cell responses to AZD1222 COVID-19 vaccine. Assay used: immunoSEQ multiplex PCR; TCRdb lists only in-frame clones, some missing. The sample has under 200,000 clones, approximately 90% seen once. Sequencing was performed on peripheral blood, taken on day 0 of AZD1222 vaccination. These TCRs come from an adult in good health.

The genes are TRBV6-6 and TRBJ1-6; D unresolved. The CDR3 contains 14 residues. The germline CDR1 and CDR2 sequences are MNHNY and SVGAGI (reference sequence). The germline V and J ends were trimmed by 10 bases and 0 bases, with 10 bases remaining between them. The CDR3 coding sequence is TGTGCCACAGGTCAAAGCTCCTATAATTCACCCCTCCACTTT. Its protein is CATGQSSYNSPLHF.

As DNA, the CDR3 is TGTGCCATCACTGGGACTAGCACGAATGAGCAGTTCTTC. Protein product: CAITGTSTNEQFF. The chain employs TRBV10-3 and TRBJ2-1; TRBD2 matches 9 bases. V was pared by 7 bases and J by 7 bases, with 5 bases of the junction left unmatched. The germline CDR1 and CDR2 sequences are ENHRY and SYGVKD. The CDR3 covers 13 residues.

The chain links TRBV29-1 to TRBJ1-2; D not certain. Germline CDR1 SQVTM, CDR2 ANQGSEA. V gave up 3 bases and J gave up 2 bases, with 7 bases separating them. The CDR3 spans 12 residues. As DNA, the CDR3 is TGCAGCGTTGAGCTGAGGAACTATGGCTACACCTTC. Amino acids: CSVELRNYGYTF.

The J gene is TRBJ1-5, the V gene TRBV6-5; D not certain. The germline gives CDR1 MNHEY, CDR2 SVGAGI. CDR3 length equals 15 residues. V was cut by 2 bases and J by 0 bases, with 8 bases left in between. The CDR3 loop is CASSYPSDSNQPQHF. The CDR3, as DNA: TGTGCCAGCAGTTACCCCTCAGATAGCAATCAGCCCCAGCATTTT.

The chain combines TRBV28 with TRBJ2-7; 9 bases match TRBD1. This CDR3 comprises 15 residues. Germline lookup yields CDR1 MDHEN and CDR2 SYDVKM. With V trimmed by 6 bases and J by 5 bases, 11 bases remained unmatched. The CDR3 reads CASSTTGTGYHEQYF. The CDR3 coding sequence is TGTGCCAGCAGCACAACCGGGACAGGGTACCACGAGCAGTACTTC.

The rearrangement joins TRBV19 to TRBJ1-2; maybe TRBD1 (5 bases). Trimming removed 4 bases from V and 5 bases from J, with 17 bases in between. The CDR3 totals 15 residues. The germline V gene encodes CDR1 LNHDA and CDR2 SQIVND (reference sequence). CDR3 amino acids: CASSTQGDGTYGYTF. The CDR3 DNA follows: TGTGCCAGTAGTACCCAAGGGGACGGAACATATGGCTACACCTTC.

This clone was counted a single time. The rearrangement uses TRBV6-1 and TRBJ1-5; D perhaps matches TRBD1 (6 bases). The CDR3 length is 17 residues. V lost 3 bases, J lost 1 base, and 16 bases lay in between. From germline, CDR1 is MNHNS and CDR2 SASEGT. Here the CDR3 reads CASSDRTTGLSNQPQHF. DNA of the CDR3: TGTGCCAGCAGTGACAGGACGACAGGCTTGAGCAATCAGCCCCAGCATTTT.

The chain links TRBV10-3 to TRBJ2-5; TRBD1 aligns across 9 bases. Germline V CDR1 and CDR2: ENHRY, SYGVKD. The CDR3 is 14 amino acids. V lost 6 bases and J lost 5; bases outside the gene matches: 7. The CDR3 region has the DNA TGTGCCATCAGCGAAAACAGGGGGCACGAGACCCAGTACTTC. It is translated as CAISENRGHETQYF.

The chain employs TRBV5-1 and TRBJ1-6, with 8 bases that match TRBD1. Germline CDR1 is SGHRS and CDR2 is YFSETQ. V lost 3 bases, J lost 0 bases, and 11 bases stayed unmatched. The CDR3 extends over 19 amino acids. CDR3 sequence (DNA): TGCGCCAGCAGCTGTCGTATCCGGGACAGGAGCTCCTATAATTCACCCCTCCACTTT. It yields the protein CASSCRIRDRSSYNSPLHF.

This chain joins TRBV4-3 and TRBJ2-3; 10 nucleotides match TRBD1. V trimming: 0 bases; J trimming: 3 bases; junction bases outside the gene matches: 9. This CDR3 has 18 residues. Per germline, CDR1 LGHNA and CDR2 YSLEER. The DNA for the CDR3 is TGCGCCAGCAGCCAAGAAACCGACCGGGACAGGGGAACAGATACGCAGTATTTT. Its protein product is CASSQETDRDRGTDTQYF.

The chain joins TRBV7-2 to TRBJ2-3; a possible D gene is TRBD2 (6 bases). In germline, CDR1 is SGHTA, CDR2 FQGNSA. Trimming left V 5 bases short and J 4 bases short, with 13 bases between. The CDR3 contains 14 residues. CDR3 in DNA: TGTGCCAGCAGCCCTAACGGCGGGGCAGATACGCAGTATTTT. Protein: CASSPNGGADTQYF.

The genes are TRBV2 and TRBJ2-3; TRBD2 matches 10 bases. From germline, CDR1 is SNHLY and CDR2 FYNNEI. This CDR3 is built from 14 residues. V shed 7 bases, J shed 2 bases, and the junction held 3 bases outside the gene matches. The CDR3 DNA reads as TGTGCCAGCAACCTAGCGGGGGTCACAGATACGCAGTATTTT. Residues: CASNLAGVTDTQYF.

Comments on this clone: At one of its ends the junction is not consistent with the germline gene, which may arise from a read error. The chain combines TRBV7-9 with TRBJ2-2; no reliable D call. Germline V lookup: CDR1 SEHNR, CDR2 FQNEAQ (reference sequence). The CDR3 extends over 15 amino acids. The CDR3 loop reads CASTSPGENAGELFF. In nucleotides, the CDR3 is TGTGCCAGCACCTCTCCGGGCGAGAACGCCGGGGAGCTGTTTTTT.

The chain couples TRBV28 to TRBJ1-5, with no clear D. Germline lookup yields CDR1 MDHEN and CDR2 SYDVKM. Trimming took 6 bases from V and 5 from J, leaving 14 bases between them. The CDR3 has 14 amino acids. The CDR3 region is CASRLPRIDQPQHF. The CDR3 coding sequence is TGTGCCAGCAGGCTCCCCCGTATCGATCAGCCCCAGCATTTT.

The J gene is TRBJ2-7, the V gene TRBV18; 9 bases line up with TRBD1. Germline V gene data show CDR1 as KGHSH and CDR2 as LQKENI. There are 16 residues in the CDR3. The V and J ends lost 5 bases and 2 bases, in that order; junction bases with no gene match: 10. The CDR3 loop reads CASSRARDRATYEQYF. DNA for the CDR3: TGTGCCAGCTCAAGAGCCCGGGACAGGGCCACCTACGAGCAGTACTTC. Complete variable domain (other parts from reference TRBV18 and TRBJ2-7): NAGVMQNPRHLVRRRGQEARLRCSPMKGHSHVYWYRQLPEEGLKFMVYLQKENIIDESGMPKERFSAEFPKEGPSILRIQQVVRGDSAAYFCASSRARDRATYEQYFGPGTRLTVT.

The chain employs TRBV4-2 and TRBJ2-7; D is possibly TRBD1 (6 bases). Germline V gene data show CDR1 as LGHNA and CDR2 as YNFKEQ. With 0 bases removed from V and 0 bases from J, the gap between germline ends came to 12 bases. CDR3 length: 16 residues. The CDR3 sequence: CASSQDLWDNSYEQYF. Written as DNA, the CDR3 is TGTGCCAGCAGCCAAGATTTGTGGGACAACTCCTACGAGCAGTACTTC.